This T cell receptor (beta chain) stems from a study of T cell changes during pregnancy in multiple sclerosis. Profiled with immunoSEQ multiplex PCR; TCRdb holds only in-frame clones, not every one. In the table there are some 100,000 clones, about 94% of which are singletons. The CDR3 extends over 16 amino acids. The germline V gene has CDR1 SNHLY and CDR2 FYNNEI. J gave up 5 bases and V 4 bases, and 6 bases lay outside the gene matches. The receptor's source is a female donor with multiple sclerosis, enrolled in a pregnancy study. The specimen comprised peripheral blood, sampled before pregnancy. The V and J genes are TRBV2 and TRBJ2-4; 12 positions match TRBD2. The CDR3, as DNA: TGTGCCAGCAGTGCCGGGACTAGCGGGCCGCAAAACATTCAGTACTTC. It translates to CASSAGTSGPQNIQYF.